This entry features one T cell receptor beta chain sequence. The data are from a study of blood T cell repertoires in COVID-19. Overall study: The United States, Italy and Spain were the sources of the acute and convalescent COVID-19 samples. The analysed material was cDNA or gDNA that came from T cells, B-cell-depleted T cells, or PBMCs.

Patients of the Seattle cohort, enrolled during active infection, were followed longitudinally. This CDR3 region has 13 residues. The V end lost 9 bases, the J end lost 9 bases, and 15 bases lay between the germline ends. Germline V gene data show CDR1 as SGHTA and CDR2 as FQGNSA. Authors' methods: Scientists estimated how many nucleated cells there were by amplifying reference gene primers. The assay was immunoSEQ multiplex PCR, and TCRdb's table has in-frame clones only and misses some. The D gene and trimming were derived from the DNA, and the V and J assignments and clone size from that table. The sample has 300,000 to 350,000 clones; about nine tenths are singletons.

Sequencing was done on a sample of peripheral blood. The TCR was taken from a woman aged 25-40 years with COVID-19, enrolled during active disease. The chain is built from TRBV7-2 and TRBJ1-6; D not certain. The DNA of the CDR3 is TGTGCCAGTCAGTATCTTGACATTTCACCCCTCCACTTT. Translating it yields CASQYLDISPLHF. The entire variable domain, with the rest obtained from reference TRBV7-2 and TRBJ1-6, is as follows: GAGVSQSPSNKVTEKGKDVELRCDPISGHTALYWYRQSLGQGLEFLIYFQGNSAPDKSGLPSDRFSAERTGGSVSTLTIQRTQQEDSAVYLCASQYLDISPLHFGNGTRLTVT.